This TCR beta chain was profiled in a study of human T cells and chemical hapten exposure. The time point is: healthy volunteer bleed at 6 weeks. Extraction of total RNA was performed on unfractionated whole blood. Germline CDR1 reads DFQATT; CDR2 reads SNEGSKA (reference sequence). The CDR3 has 19 residues. With 0 bases clipped from V and 0 bases from J, the junction kept 11 bases outside the gene matches. MiXCR, applied by TCRdb to the RACE reads, yields one record per CDR3 protein. The sample contains about 70,000 distinct CDR3 sequences, about 5.7% of which appear only once. This clonotype was detected many times.

The clonotype was recovered from a female donor in good health. Some clones in this sample may be carry-over from other donors' samples. Sequencing was done on a sample of whole blood. The rearrangement joins TRBV20-1 to TRBJ2-6; 7 bases fit TRBD1. CDR3 sequence (DNA): TGCAGTGCTAGAGAATCCTGGACAGGTCAATACTCTGGGGCCAACGTCCTGACTTTC. Translated, it gives CSARESWTGQYSGANVLTF.